Here is one TCR beta chain with its context. Its antigen is not known. The CDR3 runs to 15 residues. V trimming: 4 bases; J trimming: 4 bases; junction bases outside the gene matches: 7. The V gene's germline CDR1 is ENHRY and CDR2 SYGVKD. About 30,000 T cell genomes, or about 290 ng DNA, went into unsorted PBMC replicate PCRs. Methods used by the authors: Filtering differed since immunoSEQ provided only junctions, with no quality scores. Profiled with immunoSEQ multiplex PCR; TCRdb holds only in-frame clones, not every one. V and J calls and clone size are as listed in that table; D and trimming were resolved from the DNA. The data hold about 530,000 clones, with 60% to 80% observed a single time. These data are taken from a study of shared clonotypes between healthy human individuals. General study findings and limits: The donor pool, a small one, limited the genetic and exposure-history diversity represented.

This clonotype was obtained from a woman aged 40 to 55 in good health. Some clones in this sample may be carry-over from other donors' samples. The specimen sequenced was PBMCs. This chain joins TRBV10-3 and TRBJ2-7; 10 nucleotides line up with TRBD2. The CDR3 nucleotides are TGTGCCATCAGTGGTGGAGGTAGCGGGAGGTACGAGCAGTACTTC. The encoded protein is CAISGGGSGRYEQYF.